This T cell receptor beta chain comes out of a study of T cells in severe cutaneous drug reactions (dated by TCRdb to between 2018 and 2021). At the level of the whole study: Patients were recruited between about 2011 and 2018 from Taiwan, Thailand and a European registry network. Only patients with a probable or definite SJS/TEN or DRESS diagnosis by RegiSCAR criteria were enrolled. The culprit drug was assigned using the Naranjo algorithm and the ALDEN drug causality algorithm. Single-cell sequencing, quantitative PCR validation, functional assays and transgenic mouse experiments were combined with bulk TCR sequencing. Libraries were prepared using iRepertoire multiplex PCR, and a comparison was cited by the authors in which similar capture of abundant clonotypes was shown across iRepertoire and 5' RACE methods with or without UMI. Patients in either the acute or the recovery stage provided biological samples, such as blister fluids/cells and PBMC.

Sequenced donors were patients with carbamazepine-induced Stevens-Johnson syndrome or toxic epidermal necrolysis (CBZ-SJS/TEN). Patients with drug-induced severe cutaneous adverse reactions had T cell receptor repertoires profiled by next-generation sequencing to look for drug-specific clonotypes. The RNA source was either peripheral blood mononuclear cells or blister cells from skin lesions. Via the germline V gene (reference sequence), CDR1 is DFQATT and CDR2 SNEGSKA. The CDR3 contains 15 residues, cysteine and phenylalanine counted. Only the protein is on record. About this clonotype: Its antigen target is currently unknown.

Study-wide conclusions, independent of this receptor: The authors stated that further study is still needed to find out whether the public TCR applies more generally to SJS/TEN caused by other drugs. A strong increase in TRBV12-4 usage was observed in CBZ-SJS/TEN patients, with averages of around 33% in blister cells and 4% to 5% in PBMC. A public TCRbeta CDR3, present at a mean of approximately 13% in all seven CBZ-SJS/TEN blister samples, was undetectable or scarce in PBMC from tolerant controls and healthy donors.

Library preparation used the iRepertoire multiplex PCR system with TCR subtype-specific primers for both bulk and single-cell sequencing. Multiplex PCR with primers targeting V, D and J gene regions was used to generate bulk TCR beta libraries. Bulk TCR library preparation used roughly 95-550 ng of RNA per sample as input. An Illumina MiSeq was used to sequence the bulk TCR beta amplicons. Turning to the authors' computational methods: Sample misassignments and low-quality sequencing reads were filtered out during quality control steps. The amino acids lying between the V-gene Y[YFLI]C motif and the J-segment [FW]GXGT motif were defined as CDR3. The IMGT database was followed for TRBV and TRBJ gene assignments and CDR3 clonotypes. TRBV expression in each sample was normalized to the mean of the same gene in PBMC from 35 to 50 healthy donors. Following TCRdb reprocessing, every CDR3 protein sequence forms one entry, and DNA is not provided. These V and J calls originate from TCRdb's pipeline instead of the authors' own analysis. This sample's clone table shows about 7,200 distinct CDR3 sequences. Around 29% of the sample is held by the ten biggest clonotypes.

The clonotype was recovered from a human donor with toxic epidermal necrolysis, a severe cutaneous drug reaction. Sequencing was carried out using cells from a skin blister. The cell subset or site label for this specimen denotes: unsorted cells from skin lesion blisters. The V and J genes are TRBV20-1 and TRBJ2-7; the D call from TCRdb, TRBD1, cannot be confirmed without DNA. This receptor carries the CDR3 CSASPAGTDSYEQYF.